The 30 T cell receptor beta chains listed next were all sequenced from one sample in a study of blood T cell repertoires in COVID-19. Some clones are missing from TCRdb's copy, which holds only in-frame ones; the method was immunoSEQ multiplex PCR. The table lists 150,000 to 200,000 clones, 65% to 90% of them singletons, with roughly 8% in the top ten. Sequencing input: peripheral blood. These receptors were obtained from a man between 60 and 75 years old with acute or convalescent COVID-19.

The V gene is TRBV14, the J gene TRBJ2-1; 14 nucleotides match TRBD2. The V and J ends lost 0 bases and 9 bases, in that order; junction bases with no gene match: 16. The CDR3 has 20 residues. Germline CDR1 SGHDN, CDR2 FVKESK. CDR3 coding DNA: TGTGCCAGCAGCCAAGAGGGGGGGACTAGCGGGAGCATCCTTGGTGGTGAGCAGTTCTTC. This encodes CASSQEGGTSGSILGGEQFF.

This clone was picked up one time. The chain combines TRBV24-1 with TRBJ2-5; 7 nucleotides match TRBD1. With 3 bases clipped from V and 2 bases from J, the junction kept 8 bases outside the gene matches. The V gene's germline CDR1 is KGHDR and CDR2 SFDVKD. The CDR3 loop spans 16 amino acids. This CDR3 is CATSDDRVEVQETQYF. In DNA, the CDR3 is TGTGCCACCAGTGATGACAGGGTGGAGGTACAAGAGACCCAGTACTTC.

V is TRBV11-2 and J is TRBJ2-7; D may be TRBD2 (6 bases). Germline lookup yields CDR1 SGHAT and CDR2 FQNNGV. Trimming removed 5 bases at V and 5 bases at J, with 13 bases between. The CDR3 is 13 residues long. The DNA for the CDR3 is TGTGCCAGCAGCCACTCGGGCGGGAACGAGCAGTACTTC. Its translation: CASSHSGGNEQYF.

This chain links TRBV7-8 with TRBJ1-2, with D perhaps TRBD1 (5 bases). This CDR3 region has 13 residues. Germline V CDR1 and CDR2: SGHVS, FQNEAQ. The V and J ends lost 4 bases and 2 bases respectively, with 8 bases between them. CDR3 DNA: TGTGCCAGCAGCTCAGGGCTGAACTATGGCTACACCTTC. Translating gives CASSSGLNYGYTF.

The rearrangement joins TRBV19 to TRBJ2-7, with 7 bases matching TRBD2. Trimming at V came to 9 bases and at J to 0 bases, leaving 8 bases not matched to a gene. The CDR3 has 14 residues. CDR1 LNHDA and CDR2 SQIVND come from the germline V gene (reference sequence). Here the CDR3 reads CASSAGTNSYEQYF. The CDR3 region has the DNA TGTGCCAGCTCTGCGGGGACTAACTCCTACGAGCAGTACTTC.

This chain uses TRBV11-2 with TRBJ2-2, with unresolved D. Germline values: CDR1 SGHAT, CDR2 FQNNGV. V dropped 3 bases and J dropped 7 bases, with 9 bases sitting between them. This CDR3 is 13 amino acids long. CDR3 nucleotide sequence: TGTGCCAGCAGCTTCTATGAGGACGGGGAGCTGTTTTTT. Translating it yields CASSFYEDGELFF.

This rearrangement joins TRBV2 to TRBJ1-4; D is possibly TRBD1 (6 bases). Trimming shortened V by 4 bases and J by 8 bases, and 17 bases separated the two germline ends. Per germline, CDR1 SNHLY and CDR2 FYNNEI. This CDR3 has 15 amino acids. CDR3: CASSVIEGVGEKLFF. The DNA of the CDR3 is TGTGCCAGCAGTGTAATTGAGGGGGTAGGGGAAAAACTGTTTTTT.

This sequence joins TRBV5-4 and TRBJ1-2; TRBD1 matches at 9 bases. The CDR3 is 14 residues long. Germline loops: CDR1 SGHNT, CDR2 YYREEE (reference sequence). V gave up 5 bases and J gave up 2 bases; unmatched junction bases: 4. The CDR3 nucleotides are TGTGCCAGCAGGCCGGGACAGGGAAACTATGGCTACACCTTC. Protein: CASRPGQGNYGYTF.

The rearrangement links TRBV27 to TRBJ2-7; TRBD1 agrees at 11 bases. This CDR3 contains 15 residues. The germline V gene encodes CDR1 MNHEY and CDR2 SMNVEV (reference sequence). Trimming cost V 6 bases and J 1 base; bases outside gene matches: 5. CDR3 amino acids: CASSRGTGGSYEQYF. DNA of the CDR3: TGTGCCAGCAGCCGAGGGACAGGGGGTTCCTACGAGCAGTACTTC.

V is TRBV27 and J is TRBJ1-5, with 9 bases lining up with TRBD1. Germline lookup yields CDR1 MNHEY and CDR2 SMNVEV (reference sequence). The CDR3 is 18 residues long. V shed 3 bases, J shed 0 bases, and the junction held 9 bases outside the gene matches. The CDR3 loop reads CASSLGQGRGGSNQPQHF. The CDR3 nucleotides are TGTGCCAGCAGTTTGGGACAGGGTAGGGGTGGTAGCAATCAGCCCCAGCATTTT.

The chain employs TRBV18 and TRBJ2-2; 7 bases are a match to TRBD1. CDR1 is KGHSH, CDR2 LQKENI, per germline. This CDR3 comprises 15 residues. J was trimmed by 1 base and V by 3 bases; bases with no gene match: 2. Here the CDR3 DNA reads TGTGCCAGCTCACCTTGGACAGGGAACACCGGGGAGCTGTTTTTT. Amino acid sequence: CASSPWTGNTGELFF.

This clone was observed many times. V usage is TRBV29-1 and J usage is TRBJ1-1, with TRBD1 matching over 8 bases. Germline assignment: CDR1 SQVTM and CDR2 ANQGSEA. With 7 bases clipped from V and 8 bases from J, the junction kept 12 bases outside the gene matches. The CDR3 extends over 13 amino acids. The CDR3 is CSAVGQGGPEAFF. CDR3 in DNA: TGCAGCGCGGTCGGACAGGGCGGTCCCGAAGCTTTCTTT.

This clone has just a few counts. The chain has TRBV5-1 and TRBJ2-2; D not resolved. The CDR3 is made up of 16 amino acids. Germline V CDR1 and CDR2: SGHRS, YFSETQ. V lost 4 bases, J lost 1 base, and 14 bases lay in between. CDR3 region: CASSLYPTGNTGELFF. The CDR3 nucleotides read TGCGCCAGCAGCCTTTACCCCACGGGGAACACCGGGGAGCTGTTTTTT. Variable domain in full (rest from reference TRBV5-1 and TRBJ2-2): KAGVTQTPRYLIKTRGQQVTLSCSPISGHRSVSWYQQTPGQGLQFLFEYFSETQRNKGNFPGRFSGRQFSNSRSEMNVSTLELGDSALYLCASSLYPTGNTGELFFGEGSRLTVL.

This clone is a singleton in its sample. Here the CDR3 reads CASSAYRGFQETQYF. CDR3 bases: TGTGCCAGCAGTGCCTACAGGGGTTTCCAAGAGACCCAGTACTTC. This chain connects TRBV7-3 to TRBJ2-5, with TRBD1 identical over 7 bases. The CDR3 is 15 amino acids. Per the germline V gene, CDR1 is SGHTA and CDR2 is FQGTGA. The ends lost 6 bases at V and 1 base at J; junction bases unmatched: 8.

This chain joins TRBV5-1 and TRBJ2-7, with a possible D match to TRBD2 (6 bases). Looked up from germline, CDR1 is SGHRS and CDR2 is YFSETQ. V dropped 2 bases and J dropped 5 bases, with 14 bases sitting between them. The length of the CDR3 is 14 residues. CDR3 in amino acids: CASSFGREVNEQYF. In nucleotides, the CDR3 is TGCGCCAGCAGCTTTGGTAGGGAGGTGAACGAGCAGTACTTC.

The V gene is TRBV3-1 (or the pseudogene TRBV3-2), the J gene TRBJ2-5; 10 positions match TRBD2. V shed 3 bases and J 5 bases; nucleotides not matched to a gene: 3. Germline CDR1 and CDR2: LGHDT and YNNKEL (reference sequence). The CDR3 is made up of 14 amino acids. This CDR3 reads CASSHVAGGETQYF. CDR3 DNA: TGTGCCAGCAGCCATGTAGCGGGAGGTGAGACCCAGTACTTC.

The rearrangement links TRBV11-2 to TRBJ2-7; 14 bases are shared with TRBD2. V was pared by 4 bases and J by 6 bases, with 17 bases of the junction left unmatched. The CDR3 runs to 19 residues. Germline V gives CDR1 SGHAT, CDR2 FQNNGV. The DNA of the CDR3 is TGTGCCAGCAGCTGGGGACAGGGATACGGACTAGCGGGAGGACCCGAGCAGTACTTC. It translates to CASSWGQGYGLAGGPEQYF.

This clone was detected ten times or more. The V and J genes are TRBV5-3 and TRBJ2-7; TRBD1 aligns across 7 bases. TRBV5-3 qualifies as an ORF whose function is uncertain. This CDR3 is built from 13 residues. The J segment lost 2 bases and the V segment lost 4 bases, leaving 3 bases of the junction unmatched. CDR3 sequence: CARSHTGAYEQYF. The CDR3 DNA reads TGTGCCAGAAGCCACACAGGGGCCTACGAGCAGTACTTC.

The chain has TRBV7-9 and TRBJ1-2; TRBD1 matches 7 bases. Germline CDR1 SEHNR, CDR2 FQNEAQ (reference sequence). V was pared by 4 bases and J by 4 bases, with 6 bases of the junction left unmatched. This CDR3 comprises 14 residues. In DNA, the CDR3 is TGTGCCAGCAGCTCTAGACAGGGACTCTATGGCTACACCTTC. Translating it yields CASSSRQGLYGYTF.

This chain links TRBV15 with TRBJ2-1; D may be TRBD1 (6 bases). Germline assignment: CDR1 LNHNV and CDR2 YYDKDF (reference sequence). Deletions cut 4 bases from V and 3 bases from J, with 22 bases between. This CDR3 spans 18 amino acids. Written as DNA, the CDR3 is TGTGCCACCAGCAACTTAGATTGGGACACAGATATCTACAATGAGCAGTTCTTC. Its protein is CATSNLDWDTDIYNEQFF.

This clone was seen a handful of times. The J gene is TRBJ1-5, the V gene TRBV5-1; possible D gene TRBD1, 5 bases. Trimming removed 0 bases at V and 0 bases at J, with 7 bases between. The CDR3 extends over 15 amino acids. Germline loops: CDR1 SGHRS, CDR2 YFSETQ. In DNA form, the CDR3 reads TGCGCCAGCAGCTTGGAGGGGAATAGCAATCAGCCCCAGCATTTT. Translation gives CASSLEGNSNQPQHF.

This clone was counted a few times. V gene TRBV30 combines with J gene TRBJ1-2; D gene uncertain. This CDR3 has 13 amino acids. CDR1 GTSNPN and CDR2 SVGIG come from the germline V gene (reference sequence). Trimming took 8 bases from V and 3 from J, leaving 16 bases between them. The CDR3 nucleotides are TGTGCCGGGAATTTGCCGGGGTACTATGGCTACACCTTC. It encodes CAGNLPGYYGYTF. Based on the CDR3 plus reference TRBV30 and TRBJ1-2, the full variable domain is SQTIHQWPATLVQPVGSPLSLECTVEGTSNPNLYWYRQAAGRGLQLLFYSVGIGQISSEVPQNLSASRPQDRQFILSSKKLLLSDSGFYLCAGNLPGYYGYTFGSGTRLTVV.

The J gene is TRBJ1-5, the V gene TRBV30; the D is unclear. This CDR3 has 12 amino acids. V was clipped by 1 base and J by 11 bases, with 12 bases between them. Looked up from germline, CDR1 is GTSNPN and CDR2 is SVGIG (reference sequence). For the CDR3, the DNA is TGTGCCTGGAGTGAAGGTGGAGAGGCCCAGCATTTT. Its translation is CAWSEGGEAQHF.

V usage is TRBV27 and J usage is TRBJ2-7, with TRBD1 matching 9 bases. Germline values: CDR1 MNHEY, CDR2 SMNVEV (reference sequence). The CDR3 is 15 residues long. V shed 8 bases, J shed 4 bases, and the junction held 12 bases outside the gene matches. The CDR3 coding sequence is TGTGCCAGCGGGTTCGTGGGGACAGGGCTATACGAGCAGTACTTC. Translating it yields CASGFVGTGLYEQYF.

The J gene is TRBJ2-5, the V gene TRBV2; perhaps TRBD2 as D (6 bases). Between the trimmed V and J ends, which lost 2 bases and 0 bases, there was a span of 13 bases. The CDR3 extends over 16 amino acids. Per the germline V gene, CDR1 is SNHLY and CDR2 is FYNNEI. DNA for the CDR3: TGTGCCAGCAGTGAACGTCCTAGCGTGTACCAAGAGACCCAGTACTTC. This sequence encodes CASSERPSVYQETQYF. Filled out from reference TRBV2 and TRBJ2-5, the complete variable domain reads EPEVTQTPSHQVTQMGQEVILRCVPISNHLYFYWYRQILGQKVEFLVSFYNNEISEKSEIFDDQFSVERPDGSNFTLKIRSTKLEDSAMYFCASSERPSVYQETQYFGPGTRLLVL.

The V call is TRBV11-2, the J call TRBJ1-2; TRBD1 agrees at 8 bases. The CDR3 is 14 amino acids. J was trimmed by 7 bases and V by 5 bases; bases with no gene match: 9. The germline CDR1 and CDR2 sequences are SGHAT and FQNNGV. This CDR3 reads CASSAPGTGLGYTF. CDR3 DNA: TGTGCCAGCAGCGCCCCCGGGACAGGTCTTGGCTACACCTTC.

This sequence joins TRBV5-4 and TRBJ1-5, with 7 bases aligning to TRBD1. The germline CDR1 and CDR2 sequences are SGHNT and YYREEE (reference sequence). The CDR3 is made up of 18 amino acids. The trim removed 2 bases at V and 4 bases at J, leaving 15 bases unmatched. This CDR3 reads CASSFSLHRQGGNQPQHF. Written as DNA, the CDR3 is TGTGCCAGCAGCTTTAGTCTCCACCGGCAGGGGGGTAATCAGCCCCAGCATTTT.

The gene calls are TRBV7-2 and TRBJ1-2; 7 nucleotides agree with TRBD1. V lost 5 bases and J lost 8; bases outside the gene matches: 11. The CDR3 has 14 amino acids. Germline V gives CDR1 SGHTA, CDR2 FQGNSA. DNA of the CDR3: TGTGCCAGCAGCGCCTACAGGGGATCGGGAGGCTACACCTTC. Translation: CASSAYRGSGGYTF.

This chain connects TRBV2 to TRBJ2-7; the match to TRBD1 covers 10 bases. This CDR3 has 14 amino acids. The V segment lost 8 bases and the J segment 2 bases; nucleotides outside the gene matches: 6. Germline assignment: CDR1 SNHLY and CDR2 FYNNEI. In DNA, the CDR3 is TGTGCCAGCCAAGGGGACAGGGGTCCCTACGAGCAGTACTTC. It encodes CASQGDRGPYEQYF.

This rearrangement joins TRBV10-2 to TRBJ1-2; no definite D call. CDR3 length equals 10 residues. Looked up from germline, CDR1 is WSHSY and CDR2 is SAAADI. Trimming took 8 bases from V and 8 from J, leaving 9 bases between them. Here the CDR3 DNA reads TGCGCCAGCTGGGGAGACGGCTACACCTTC. Its translation: CASWGDGYTF.